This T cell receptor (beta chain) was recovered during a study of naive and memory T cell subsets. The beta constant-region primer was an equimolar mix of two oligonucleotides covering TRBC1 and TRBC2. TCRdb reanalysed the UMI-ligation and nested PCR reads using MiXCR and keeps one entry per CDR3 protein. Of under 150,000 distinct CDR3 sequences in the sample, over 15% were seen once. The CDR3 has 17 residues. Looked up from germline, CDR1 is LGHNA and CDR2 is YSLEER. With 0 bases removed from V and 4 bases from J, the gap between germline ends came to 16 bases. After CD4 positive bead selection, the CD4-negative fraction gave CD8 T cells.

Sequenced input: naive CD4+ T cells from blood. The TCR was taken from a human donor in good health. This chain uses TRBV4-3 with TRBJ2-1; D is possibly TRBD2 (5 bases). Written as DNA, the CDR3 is TGCGCCAGCAGCCAAGATCGGGTTGAGGGAGTGTACAATGAGCAGTTCTTC. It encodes CASSQDRVEGVYNEQFF.